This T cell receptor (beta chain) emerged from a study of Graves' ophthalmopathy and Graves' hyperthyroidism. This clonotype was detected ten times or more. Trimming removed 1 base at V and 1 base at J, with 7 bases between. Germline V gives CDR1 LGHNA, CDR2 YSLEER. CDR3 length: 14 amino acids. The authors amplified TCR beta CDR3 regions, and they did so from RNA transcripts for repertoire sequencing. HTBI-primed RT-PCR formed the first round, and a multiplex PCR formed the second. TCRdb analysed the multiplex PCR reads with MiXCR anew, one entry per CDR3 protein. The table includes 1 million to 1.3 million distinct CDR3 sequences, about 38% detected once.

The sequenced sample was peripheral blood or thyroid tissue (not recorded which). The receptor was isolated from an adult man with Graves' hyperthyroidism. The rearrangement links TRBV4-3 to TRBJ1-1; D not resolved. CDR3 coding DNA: TGCGCCAGCAGCCAAGTGTTGAGGAACACTGAAGCTTTCTTT. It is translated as CASSQVLRNTEAFF.